Below, 12 T cell receptor beta chains from the same sample are listed, as sequenced in a study of graft-versus-host responses after intestinal transplantation. Sequencing was performed with immunoSEQ multiplex PCR; in TCRdb, only in-frame clones are kept and a portion is missing. The sample contains 14,000 or so clones, around 77% of which appear only once. The graft tissue was processed, and this released both intraepithelial and lamina propria lymphocytes. The sample in question was ileum tissue, obtained 27 days after intestinal transplant. These receptors all stem from a human patient who received an intestinal transplant, so some T cells may come from the graft donor.

This chain uses TRBV10-2 with TRBJ1-2; D call uncertain. This CDR3 comprises 12 residues. Germline V lookup: CDR1 WSHSY, CDR2 SAAADI. V was cut by 7 bases and J by 0 bases, with 6 bases left in between. The CDR3 is CASTGTNYGYTF. The CDR3 region has the DNA TGCGCCAGCACGGGAACTAACTATGGCTACACCTTC.

V is TRBV11-2 and J is TRBJ2-5; 15 nucleotides match TRBD2. V was clipped by 5 bases and J by 4 bases; unmatched bases: 5. The CDR3 sequence is 16 residues long. The germline CDR1 and CDR2 sequences are SGHAT and FQNNGV. CDR3: CASSRRTSGGVETQYF. CDR3 DNA sequence: TGTGCCAGCAGCCGGCGGACTAGCGGGGGGGTAGAGACCCAGTACTTC.

This clone was detected a few times. V gene TRBV28 combines with J gene TRBJ1-4; 8 positions agree with TRBD1. The CDR3 has 15 residues. Germline assignment: CDR1 MDHEN and CDR2 SYDVKM. The trim removed 4 bases at V and 0 bases at J, leaving 1 base unmatched. CDR3 coding DNA: TGTGCCAGCAGTTCACAGGGGGCAACTAATGAAAAACTGTTTTTT. This encodes CASSSQGATNEKLFF.

For the CDR3, the DNA is TGTGCCAGCAGTTTGGTGACTAGCGGGGGCGAGGATGAGCAGTTCTTC. It is translated as CASSLVTSGGEDEQFF. This chain joins TRBV28 and TRBJ2-1; 12 bases are a match to TRBD2. The CDR3 is made up of 16 amino acids. The J segment lost 8 bases and the V segment lost 3 bases, leaving 8 bases of the junction unmatched. Germline V gene lookup returns CDR1 MDHEN and CDR2 SYDVKM. The full variable domain, with the rest looked up from reference TRBV28 and TRBJ2-1, is DVKVTQSSRYLVKRTGEKVFLECVQDMDHENMFWYRQDPGLGLRLIYFSYDVKMKEKGDIPEGYSVSREKKERFSLILESASTNQTSMYLCASSLVTSGGEDEQFFGPGTRLTVL.

The genes are TRBV11-1 and TRBJ2-3; TRBD1 matches 7 bases. V shed 1 base and J 2 bases; nucleotides not matched to a gene: 12. The CDR3 runs 18 residues. CDR1 and CDR2 from the germline V gene are SGHAT and FQDESV (reference sequence). The CDR3 DNA follows: TGTGCCAGCAGCTTAGATAAGACAGGGTGGAGTCCCACAGATACGCAGTATTTT. Its translation: CASSLDKTGWSPTDTQYF.

In this sample, this clone turned up once. The chain uses TRBV4-1 and TRBJ1-2; TRBD1 agrees at 7 bases. The trim removed 1 base at V and 2 bases at J, leaving 4 bases unmatched. CDR1 is MGHRA and CDR2 is YSYEKL in the germline V gene. The CDR3 spans 15 residues. CDR3 amino acids: CASSQGPGQNYGYTF. In nucleotides, the CDR3 is TGCGCCAGCAGCCAAGGACCGGGACAGAACTATGGCTACACCTTC.

Remarks on this clone: The same CDR3 can be traced to other DNA sequences in this sample. The V gene is TRBV25-1, the J gene TRBJ1-1; 8 positions match TRBD1. CDR1 is MGHDK and CDR2 is SYGVNS in the germline V gene. The CDR3 covers 14 residues. The ends lost 6 bases at V and 5 bases at J; junction bases unmatched: 8. CDR3 in DNA: TGTGCCAGCAGGCCTGGGACAGGAGGGACTGAAGCTTTCTTT. Translated: CASRPGTGGTEAFF.

This clone was seen a few times. The V and J genes are TRBV10-3 and TRBJ2-7, with D possibly matching TRBD2 (7 bases). Trimming removed 2 bases from V and 4 bases from J, with 15 bases in between. Germline V CDR1 and CDR2: ENHRY, SYGVKD. The CDR3 consists of 15 residues. In nucleotides, the CDR3 is TGTGCCATCAGTGAGCGTATGGGGGGGCCATACGAGCAGTACGTC. Translated, it gives CAISERMGGPYEQYV.

This clone was detected only once. The gene calls are TRBV28 and TRBJ1-2, with D possibly being TRBD1 (5 bases). Germline CDR1 reads MDHEN; CDR2 reads SYDVKM. The ends were cut back, 6 bases at V and 3 bases at J, with 20 bases in the middle. This CDR3 is 16 amino acids long. The CDR3 nucleotides read TGTGCCAGCAGCTCACACCCGGGGGGGAGCGACTATGGCTACACCTTC. Its translation: CASSSHPGGSDYGYTF.

This sequence joins TRBV12-5 and TRBJ1-3; D is undetermined. Germline V CDR1 and CDR2: LGHNT, FRNRAP. Trimming took 8 bases from V and 2 from J, leaving 13 bases between them. The CDR3 spans 14 residues. CDR3 nucleotide sequence: TGTGCTAGTTCCGGAGGCCCCGCTGGAAACACCATATATTTT. Protein sequence: CASSGGPAGNTIYF. Using reference TRBV12-5 and TRBJ1-3 for the parts outside the CDR3, the full variable domain is DARVTQTPRHKVTEMGQEVTMRCQPILGHNTVFWYRQTMMQGLELLAYFRNRAPLDDSGMPKDRFSAEMPDATLATLKIQPSEPRDSAVYFCASSGGPAGNTIYFGEGSWLTVV.

A remark on this clone: At one end the junction does not follow the germline gene, possibly because of a read error. The chain employs TRBV9 and TRBJ2-3, with TRBD1 matching 8 bases. This CDR3 is built from 12 residues. CDR1 is SGDLS and CDR2 is YYNGEE in the germline V gene. As DNA, the CDR3 is TGTGCCAGCAGCCCAGGGACAGGTACGCAGTATTTT. It codes for CASSPGTGTQYF.

This clone has just a few counts. The chain combines TRBV11-1 with TRBJ2-5; 8 nucleotides line up with TRBD2. Germline values: CDR1 SGHAT, CDR2 FQDESV (reference sequence). The CDR3 length is 15 residues. J was trimmed by 5 bases and V by 1 base; bases with no gene match: 6. The CDR3 nucleotides read TGTGCCAGCAGCTTAGGTCCGGGGGGGCTGGAGACCCAGTACTTC. It encodes CASSLGPGGLETQYF. The complete variable domain, with remaining parts taken from reference TRBV11-1 and TRBJ2-5, reads EAEVAQSPRYKITEKSQAVAFWCDPISGHATLYWYRQILGQGPELLVQFQDESVVDDSQLPKDRFSAERLKGVDSTLKIQPAELGDSAMYLCASSLGPGGLETQYFGPGTRLLVL.